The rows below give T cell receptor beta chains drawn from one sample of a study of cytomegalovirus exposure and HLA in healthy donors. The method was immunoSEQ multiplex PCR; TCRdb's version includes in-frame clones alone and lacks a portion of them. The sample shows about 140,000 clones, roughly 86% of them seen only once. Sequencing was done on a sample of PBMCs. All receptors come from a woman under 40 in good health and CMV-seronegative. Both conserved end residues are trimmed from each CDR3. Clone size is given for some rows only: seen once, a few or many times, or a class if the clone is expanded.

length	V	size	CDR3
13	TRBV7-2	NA	ASSRSGQPDSPLH
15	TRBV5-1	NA	ASSRRTSGGASLEQY
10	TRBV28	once	ASSFITDTQY
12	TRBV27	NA	ASSLRTGISPLH
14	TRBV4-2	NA	ASSQDGLAGVDEQF
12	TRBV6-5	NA	ASSRTGSSYEQY
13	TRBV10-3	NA	AISSTGDGTDTQY
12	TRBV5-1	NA	ASSLGQGNYGYT
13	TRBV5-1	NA	ASSLVGASGTEAF
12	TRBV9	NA	ASSVGGSSYEQY